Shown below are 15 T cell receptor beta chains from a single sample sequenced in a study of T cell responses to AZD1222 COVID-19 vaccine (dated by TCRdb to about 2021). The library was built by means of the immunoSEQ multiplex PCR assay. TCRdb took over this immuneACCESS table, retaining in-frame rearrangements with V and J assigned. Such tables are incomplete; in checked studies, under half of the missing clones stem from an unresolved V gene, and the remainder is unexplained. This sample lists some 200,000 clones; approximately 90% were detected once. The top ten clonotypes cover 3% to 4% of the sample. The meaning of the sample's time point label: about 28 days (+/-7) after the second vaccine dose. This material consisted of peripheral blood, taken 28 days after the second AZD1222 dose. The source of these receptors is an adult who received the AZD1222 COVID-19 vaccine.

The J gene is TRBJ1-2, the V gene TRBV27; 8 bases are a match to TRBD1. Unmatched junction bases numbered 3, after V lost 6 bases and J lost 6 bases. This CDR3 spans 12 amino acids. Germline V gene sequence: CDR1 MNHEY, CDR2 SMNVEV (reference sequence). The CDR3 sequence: CASSLTGDGYTF. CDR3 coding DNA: TGTGCCAGCAGCCTGACAGGGGATGGCTACACCTTC.

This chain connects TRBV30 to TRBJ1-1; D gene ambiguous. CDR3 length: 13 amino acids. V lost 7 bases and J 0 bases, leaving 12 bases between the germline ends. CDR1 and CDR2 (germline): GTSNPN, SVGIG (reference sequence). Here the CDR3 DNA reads TGTGCCTCCCCTCGGACTTTGAACACTGAAGCTTTCTTT. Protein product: CASPRTLNTEAFF.

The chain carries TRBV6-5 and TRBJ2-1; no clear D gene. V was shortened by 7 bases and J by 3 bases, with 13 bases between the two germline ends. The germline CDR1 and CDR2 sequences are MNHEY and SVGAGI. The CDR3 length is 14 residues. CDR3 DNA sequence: TGTGCCAGCAAAACGACGGTAGGCTACAATGAGCAGTTCTTC. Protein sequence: CASKTTVGYNEQFF.

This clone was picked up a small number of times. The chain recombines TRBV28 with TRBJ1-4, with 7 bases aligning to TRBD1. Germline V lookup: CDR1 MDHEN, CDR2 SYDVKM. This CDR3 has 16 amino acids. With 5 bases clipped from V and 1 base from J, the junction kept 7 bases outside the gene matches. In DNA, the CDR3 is TGTGCCAGCAGTCTCGAGGGGGCCGGAACTAATGAAAAACTGTTTTTT. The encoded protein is CASSLEGAGTNEKLFF.

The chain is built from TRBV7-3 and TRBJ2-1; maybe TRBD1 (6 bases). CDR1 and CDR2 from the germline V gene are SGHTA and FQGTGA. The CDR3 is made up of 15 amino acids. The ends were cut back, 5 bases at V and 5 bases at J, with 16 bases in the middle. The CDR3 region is CASSRGGGGHNEQFF. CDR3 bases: TGTGCCAGCAGCCGGGGTGGGGGCGGCCACAATGAGCAGTTCTTC.

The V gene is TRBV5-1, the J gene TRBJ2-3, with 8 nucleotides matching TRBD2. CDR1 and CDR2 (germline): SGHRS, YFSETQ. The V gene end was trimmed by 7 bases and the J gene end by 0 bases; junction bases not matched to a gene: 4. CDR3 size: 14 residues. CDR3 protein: CASLLAASTDTQYF. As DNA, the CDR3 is TGCGCCAGCTTACTAGCGGCAAGCACAGATACGCAGTATTTT. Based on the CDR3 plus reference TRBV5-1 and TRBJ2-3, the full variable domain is KAGVTQTPRYLIKTRGQQVTLSCSPISGHRSVSWYQQTPGQGLQFLFEYFSETQRNKGNFPGRFSGRQFSNSRSEMNVSTLELGDSALYLCASLLAASTDTQYFGPGTRLTVL.

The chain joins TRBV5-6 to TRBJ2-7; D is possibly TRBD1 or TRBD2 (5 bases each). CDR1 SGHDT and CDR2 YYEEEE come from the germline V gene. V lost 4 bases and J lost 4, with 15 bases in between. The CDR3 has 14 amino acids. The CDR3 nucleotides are TGTGCCAGCAGCCTGAGGGGTGGGATATACGAGCAGTACTTC. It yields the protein CASSLRGGIYEQYF. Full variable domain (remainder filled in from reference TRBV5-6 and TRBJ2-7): DAGVTQSPTHLIKTRGQQVTLRCSPKSGHDTVSWYQQALGQGPQFIFQYYEEEERQRGNFPDRFSGHQFPNYSSELNVNALLLGDSALYLCASSLRGGIYEQYFGPGTRLTVT.

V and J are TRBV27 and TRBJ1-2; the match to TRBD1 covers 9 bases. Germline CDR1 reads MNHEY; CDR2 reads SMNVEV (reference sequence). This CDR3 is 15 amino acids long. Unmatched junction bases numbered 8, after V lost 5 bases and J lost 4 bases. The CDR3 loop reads CASSPPGQGAYGYTF. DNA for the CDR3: TGTGCCAGCAGTCCACCGGGACAGGGCGCCTATGGCTACACCTTC.

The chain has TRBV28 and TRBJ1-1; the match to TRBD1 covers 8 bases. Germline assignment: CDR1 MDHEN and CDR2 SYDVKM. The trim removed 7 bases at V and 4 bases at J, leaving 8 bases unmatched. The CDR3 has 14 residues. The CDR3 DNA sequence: TGTGCCAGCACCCTGACAGGGGCGGGCACTGAAGCTTTCTTT. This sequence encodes CASTLTGAGTEAFF.

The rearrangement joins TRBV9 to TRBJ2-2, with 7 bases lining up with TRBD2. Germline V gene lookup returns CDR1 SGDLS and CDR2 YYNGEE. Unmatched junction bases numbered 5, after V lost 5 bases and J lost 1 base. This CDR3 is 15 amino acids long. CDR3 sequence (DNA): TGTGCCAGCAGTAGGGAGGGGAGGAACACCGGGGAGCTGTTTTTT. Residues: CASSREGRNTGELFF.

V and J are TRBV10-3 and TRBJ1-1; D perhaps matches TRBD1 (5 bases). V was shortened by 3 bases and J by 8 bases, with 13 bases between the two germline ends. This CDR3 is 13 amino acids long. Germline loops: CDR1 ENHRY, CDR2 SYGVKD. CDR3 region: CAISERQGWEAFF. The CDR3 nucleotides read TGTGCCATCAGTGAAAGGCAGGGTTGGGAAGCTTTCTTT.

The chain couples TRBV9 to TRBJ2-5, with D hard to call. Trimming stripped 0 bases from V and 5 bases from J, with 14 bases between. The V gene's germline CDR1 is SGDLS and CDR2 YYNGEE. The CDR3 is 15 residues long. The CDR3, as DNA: TGTGCCAGCAGCGTAGCAGTTTCGCTTGGGGAGACCCAGTACTTC. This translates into CASSVAVSLGETQYF.

CDR3 bases: TGTGCCAGCAGACTACAGGGTTACAATGAGCAGTTCTTC. This sequence encodes CASRLQGYNEQFF. The chain recombines TRBV27 with TRBJ2-1, with D tentatively TRBD1 (6 bases). V was shortened by 6 bases and J by 4 bases, with 10 bases between the two germline ends. This CDR3 comprises 13 residues. The V gene's germline CDR1 is MNHEY and CDR2 SMNVEV (reference sequence).

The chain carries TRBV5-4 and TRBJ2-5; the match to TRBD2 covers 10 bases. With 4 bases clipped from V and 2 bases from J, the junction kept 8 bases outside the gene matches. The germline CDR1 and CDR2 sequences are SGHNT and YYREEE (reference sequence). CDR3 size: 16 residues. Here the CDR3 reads CASSERTSGEQETQYF. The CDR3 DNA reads TGTGCCAGCAGCGAAAGGACTAGCGGAGAACAAGAGACCCAGTACTTC.

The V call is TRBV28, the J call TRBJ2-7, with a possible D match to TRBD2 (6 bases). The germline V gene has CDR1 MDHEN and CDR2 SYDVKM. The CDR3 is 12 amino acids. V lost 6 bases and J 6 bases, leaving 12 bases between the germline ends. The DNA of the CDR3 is TGTGCCAGCAGCCGGACTAAGCCCGAGCAGTACTTC. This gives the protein CASSRTKPEQYF.